The clone carrying this T cell receptor (beta chain) was seen more than once but under ten times. Its matching antigen is unknown. The sample belongs to a study of esophageal squamous cell carcinoma under preoperative chemotherapy. Turning to the study itself: Samples included peripheral blood T cells as well as tumor-infiltrating lymphocytes. Study outcomes and limitations: Post-treatment tumor-infiltrating lymphocytes appeared partly derived from peripheral T cells migrating into the tumor. Tumor-infiltrating lymphocytes showed no significant post-chemotherapy TCR diversity increase, unlike peripheral T cells.

TCRdb analysed the PCR reads with MiXCR anew, one entry per CDR3 protein. The sample has about 30,000 distinct CDR3 sequences; about half are singletons. CDR1 and CDR2 from the germline V gene are MNHNS and SASEGT. The CDR3 has 15 amino acids. Time point described: before preoperative PTX-NDP chemotherapy. Before surgery, patients were given preoperative paclitaxel-nedaplatin chemotherapy. The sample here was taken from a patient given preoperative chemotherapy. This TCR derives from a human donor with esophageal squamous cell carcinoma. The donor label of this sample is uncertain. This chain joins TRBV6-1 and TRBJ2-1; 11 nucleotides align to TRBD1. The better agreement between TRBJ2-5 and the DNA end casts doubt on the J call. CDR3 sequence (DNA): TGTGCCAGCAGTATGGGACAGGGGGGCCAAGAGACCCAGTACTTC. It yields the protein CASSMGQGGQETQYF.